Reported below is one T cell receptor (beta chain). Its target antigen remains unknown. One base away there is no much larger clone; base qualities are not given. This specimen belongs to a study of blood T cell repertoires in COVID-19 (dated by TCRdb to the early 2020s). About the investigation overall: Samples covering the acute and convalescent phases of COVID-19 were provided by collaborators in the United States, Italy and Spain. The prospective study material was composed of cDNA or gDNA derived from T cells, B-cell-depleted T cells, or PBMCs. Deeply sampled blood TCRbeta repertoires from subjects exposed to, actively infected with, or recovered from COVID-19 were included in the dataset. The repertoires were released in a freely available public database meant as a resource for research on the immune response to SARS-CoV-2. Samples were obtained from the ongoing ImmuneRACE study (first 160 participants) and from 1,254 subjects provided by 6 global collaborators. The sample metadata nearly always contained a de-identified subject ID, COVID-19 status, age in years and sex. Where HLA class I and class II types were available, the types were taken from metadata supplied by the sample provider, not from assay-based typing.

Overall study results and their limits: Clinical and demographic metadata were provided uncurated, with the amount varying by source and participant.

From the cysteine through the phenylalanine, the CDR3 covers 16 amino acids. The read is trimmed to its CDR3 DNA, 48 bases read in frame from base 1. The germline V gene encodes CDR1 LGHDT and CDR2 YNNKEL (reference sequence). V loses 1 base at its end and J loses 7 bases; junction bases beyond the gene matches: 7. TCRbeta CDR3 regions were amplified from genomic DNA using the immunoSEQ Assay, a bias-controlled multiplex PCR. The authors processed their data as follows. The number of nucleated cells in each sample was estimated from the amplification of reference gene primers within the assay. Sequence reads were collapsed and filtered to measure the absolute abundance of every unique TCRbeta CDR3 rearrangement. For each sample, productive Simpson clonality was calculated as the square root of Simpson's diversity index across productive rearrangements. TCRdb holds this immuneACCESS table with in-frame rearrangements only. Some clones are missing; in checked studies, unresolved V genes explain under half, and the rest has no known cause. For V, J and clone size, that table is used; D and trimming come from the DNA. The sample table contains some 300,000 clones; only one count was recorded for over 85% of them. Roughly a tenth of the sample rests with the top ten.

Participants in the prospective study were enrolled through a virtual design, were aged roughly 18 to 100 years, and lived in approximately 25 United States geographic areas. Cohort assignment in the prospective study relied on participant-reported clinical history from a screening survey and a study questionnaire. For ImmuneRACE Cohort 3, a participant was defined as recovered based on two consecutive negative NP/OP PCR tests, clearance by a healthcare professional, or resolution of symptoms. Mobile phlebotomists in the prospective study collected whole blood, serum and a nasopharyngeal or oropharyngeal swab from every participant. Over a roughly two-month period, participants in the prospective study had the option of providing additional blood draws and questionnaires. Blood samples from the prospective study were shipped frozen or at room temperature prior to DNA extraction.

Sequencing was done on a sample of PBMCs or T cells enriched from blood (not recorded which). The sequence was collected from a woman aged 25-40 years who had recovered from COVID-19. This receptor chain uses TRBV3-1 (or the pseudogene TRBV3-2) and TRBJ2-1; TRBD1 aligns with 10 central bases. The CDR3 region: CASSQGMTGGPNEQFF. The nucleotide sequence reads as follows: TGTGCCAGCAGCCAAGGGATGACAGGGGGCCCGAATGAGCAGTTCTTC.